This is a list of T cell receptor beta chains from one sample in a study of T cell changes during pregnancy in multiple sclerosis. Sequencing used immunoSEQ multiplex PCR; TCRdb keeps in-frame clones, though not all of them. Here the sample spans about 86,000 clones, approximately 89% being singletons. The sample was peripheral blood, taken in the first trimester of pregnancy. The receptors were sampled from a female donor in good health, enrolled as a control in a pregnancy study. Each CDR3 is given with its conserved first and last residue. A D gene is named only where the DNA matches it firmly. Rows may omit the clone size; those that give it use once, few, many or a size class.

v_gene,d_gene,abundance,j_gene,CDR3aa,CDR3nt
TRBV7-8,NA,NA,TRBJ1-1,CASSFATLNTEAFF,TGTGCCAGCAGCTTTGCAACTCTGAACACTGAAGCTTTCTTT
TRBV7-2,NA,NA,TRBJ2-7,CASSLGQGKYEQYF,TGTGCCAGCAGCCTAGGTCAGGGAAAGTACGAGCAGTACTTC
TRBV5-1,NA,NA,TRBJ2-7,CASSYGGSIPSYEQYF,TGCGCCAGCAGCTATGGGGGCTCAATCCCTTCCTACGAGCAGTACTTC
TRBV7-2,NA,NA,TRBJ1-1,CASSLRRRTEAFF,TGTGCCAGCAGCTTACGGAGGAGGACTGAAGCTTTCTTT
TRBV18,NA,NA,TRBJ2-7,CASSPNLDFSYEQYF,TGTGCCAGCTCACCAAACCTGGACTTTTCCTACGAGCAGTACTTC
TRBV18,NA,NA,TRBJ2-5,CASSPRGGETQYF,TGTGCCAGCTCGCCCAGGGGTGGCGAGACCCAGTACTTC
TRBV7-3,TRBD1,NA,TRBJ2-2,CASSEQGIGNTGELFF,TGTGCCAGCAGCGAACAGGGGATAGGGAACACCGGGGAGCTGTTTTTT
TRBV7-2,TRBD2,NA,TRBJ2-5,CASSRGGKETQYF,TGTGCCAGCAGCCGGGGGGGGAAAGAGACCCAGTACTTC
TRBV13,TRBD1,NA,TRBJ1-3,CASSTPGTGPNTIYF,TGTGCCAGCAGCACCCCCGGGACAGGGCCAAACACCATATATTTT
TRBV4-3,NA,NA,TRBJ2-3,CASSQRKTLLAVSTDTQYF,TGCGCCAGCAGCCAAAGAAAAACCCTTCTAGCAGTTAGCACAGATACGCAGTATTTT
TRBV6-1,TRBD1,once,TRBJ1-2,CASGRTGGMAYGYTF,TGTGCCAGCGGACGGACAGGGGGCATGGCGTATGGCTACACCTTC
TRBV7-8,NA,NA,TRBJ2-1,CASSLDPGEQFF,TGTGCCAGCAGCTTAGACCCCGGGGAGCAGTTCTTC
TRBV18,TRBD1,NA,TRBJ1-2,CASSRGQGPYF,TGTGCCAGCTCACGGGGACAGGGGCCCTACTTC
TRBV18,NA,NA,TRBJ1-1,CASSPDRLNTEAFF,TGTGCCAGCTCACCAGACAGGCTGAACACTGAAGCTTTCTTT
TRBV4-3,TRBD1,NA,TRBJ1-1,CASSQGTGAGEAFF,TGCGCCAGCAGCCAAGGGACAGGGGCGGGTGAAGCTTTCTTT
TRBV6-6,TRBD1,NA,TRBJ1-5,CASTSGDRGSQPQHF,TGTGCCAGCACCTCAGGGGACAGGGGTTCTCAGCCCCAGCATTTT
TRBV4-2,NA,NA,TRBJ1-5,CASSQDTGKMDQHF,TGTGCCAGCAGCCAAGACACAGGGAAAATGGACCAGCATTTT
TRBV6-6,NA,NA,TRBJ1-2,CASSYSNIHYGYTF,TGTGCCAGCAGTTACTCGAACATCCACTATGGCTACACCTTC
TRBV18,TRBD1,once,TRBJ1-2,CASSPTGLGYTF,TGTGCCAGCTCACCGACAGGGCTCGGCTACACCTTC
TRBV13,TRBD1,NA,TRBJ2-7,CASSSRTGLYEQYF,TGTGCCAGCAGCTCTAGGACAGGGCTGTACGAGCAGTACTTC
TRBV7-2,NA,NA,TRBJ2-5,CASSLEETGVRTQYF,TGTGCCAGCAGCTTAGAGGAAACAGGAGTACGAACCCAGTACTTC
TRBV6-5,TRBD2,NA,TRBJ2-7,CASTPRGVGEQYF,TGTGCCAGCACCCCTCGGGGGGTGGGGGAGCAGTACTTC
TRBV6-1,NA,NA,TRBJ2-4,CASSEQGLTGTKNIQYF,TGTGCCAGCAGTGAACAGGGTTTAACTGGGACCAAAAACATTCAGTACTTC
TRBV7-3,NA,NA,TRBJ1-1,CASPTPTAANTEAFF,TGTGCCAGCCCCACCCCCACAGCAGCAAACACTGAAGCTTTCTTT
TRBV19,TRBD2,NA,TRBJ2-3,CASSLGLAGGVGTDTQYF,TGTGCCAGTAGCCTGGGACTAGCGGGGGGGGTAGGCACAGATACGCAGTATTTT
TRBV7-9,NA,NA,TRBJ2-7,CASSLEYEQYF,TGTGCCAGCAGCTTGGAGTACGAGCAGTACTTC
TRBV7-9,TRBD1,NA,TRBJ1-2,CASLPTGVSLYGYTF,TGTGCCAGCCTACCGACAGGGGTCTCCCTCTATGGCTACACCTTC
TRBV5-5,TRBD1,NA,TRBJ2-2,CASSNGQVLTGELFF,TGTGCCAGCAGCAACGGACAGGTCTTAACCGGGGAGCTGTTTTTT
TRBV19,NA,NA,TRBJ2-7,CASRAYGGAAGEQYF,TGTGCCAGCCGGGCCTATGGGGGAGCCGCGGGGGAGCAGTACTTC
TRBV19,NA,NA,TRBJ1-3,CATIGLKGNTIYF,TGTGCCACCATAGGACTGAAGGGAAACACCATATATTTT
TRBV28,NA,NA,TRBJ1-2,CASSSRVYGYTF,TGTGCCAGCAGTTCCAGGGTCTATGGCTACACCTTC